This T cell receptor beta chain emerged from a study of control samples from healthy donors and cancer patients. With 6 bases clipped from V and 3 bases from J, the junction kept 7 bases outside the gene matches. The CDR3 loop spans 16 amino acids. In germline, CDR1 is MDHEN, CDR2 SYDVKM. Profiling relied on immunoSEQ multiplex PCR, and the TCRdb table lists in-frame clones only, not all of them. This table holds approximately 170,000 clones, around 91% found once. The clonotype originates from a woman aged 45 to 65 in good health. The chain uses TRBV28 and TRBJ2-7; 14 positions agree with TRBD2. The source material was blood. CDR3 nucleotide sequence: TGTGCCAGCAGCTCGACTAGCGGGAGGGCCTTCTACGAGCAGTACTTC. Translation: CASSSTSGRAFYEQYF.